One and the same sample provided the 14 T cell receptor beta chains below, sequenced in a study of OX40 agonist ivuxolimab in advanced cancers. The repertoire was sequenced with immunoSEQ multiplex PCR; TCRdb's copy has only in-frame clones and lacks some. The data show over 100,000 clones, 93% seen once. The source material was CD4+ or CD8+ T cells sorted from blood, sampled in a trial of the OX40 agonist ivuxolimab. All receptors derive from an adult with an advanced solid tumor such as melanoma, head and neck, liver or kidney cancer.

This chain connects TRBV2 to TRBJ1-2, with 8 bases that match TRBD1. Trimming took 1 base from V and 3 from J; bases not matched to a gene: 4. In germline, CDR1 is SNHLY, CDR2 FYNNEI. The CDR3 length is 15 residues. The CDR3 nucleotides are TGTGCCAGCAGTGAAGGGACAGGGTGGGACTATGGCTACACCTTC. Its translation is CASSEGTGWDYGYTF.

V usage is TRBV28 and J usage is TRBJ2-5; 8 bases map to TRBD2. Germline CDR1 is MDHEN and CDR2 is SYDVKM. With V trimmed by 8 bases and J by 2 bases, 4 bases remained unmatched. CDR3 length: 13 amino acids. CDR3 DNA sequence: TGTGCCAGCCTCTCGGGGGGGCAAGAGACCCAGTACTTC. It translates to CASLSGGQETQYF.

The V gene is TRBV19, the J gene TRBJ2-2; D unclear. The V end lost 4 bases, the J end lost 0 bases, and 12 bases lay between the germline ends. The germline gives CDR1 LNHDA, CDR2 SQIVND (reference sequence). CDR3 length equals 16 residues. The CDR3 bases are TGTGCCAGTAGTAAGAGTTCCACCTCGAACACCGGGGAGCTGTTTTTT. Encoded protein: CASSKSSTSNTGELFF.

V gene TRBV4-2 combines with J gene TRBJ2-1; TRBD2 matches 14 bases. CDR3 length: 18 amino acids. V was clipped by 5 bases and J by 4 bases; unmatched bases: 10. Germline CDR1 is LGHNA and CDR2 is YNFKEQ. CDR3 residues: CASSLGGLAGAAYNEQFF. CDR3 coding DNA: TGTGCCAGCAGCTTGGGGGGACTAGCGGGGGCCGCTTACAATGAGCAGTTCTTC.

This clone was seen just once. The chain recombines TRBV19 with TRBJ2-5, with TRBD2 identical over 13 bases. Germline V lookup: CDR1 LNHDA, CDR2 SQIVND (reference sequence). V was clipped by 5 bases and J by 5 bases; unmatched bases: 5. The CDR3 spans 15 residues. CDR3 nucleotide sequence: TGTGCCAGTAGTGGGACTAGCGGGGTTTGGGAGACCCAGTACTTC. It codes for CASSGTSGVWETQYF.

The rearrangement uses TRBV18 and TRBJ2-5; D is possibly TRBD1 (6 bases). The germline gives CDR1 KGHSH, CDR2 LQKENI. Trimming shortened V by 3 bases and J by 4 bases, and 12 bases separated the two germline ends. The CDR3 contains 14 residues. The CDR3 reads CASSPYRAGETQYF. CDR3 nucleotides: TGTGCCAGCTCACCGTACAGGGCAGGAGAGACCCAGTACTTC.

V and J are TRBV11-2 and TRBJ1-2; possibly TRBD1 for D (6 bases). Germline V lookup: CDR1 SGHAT, CDR2 FQNNGV. The CDR3 covers 14 residues. Trimming removed 0 bases from V and 5 bases from J, with 10 bases in between. The chain's CDR3 is CASSLEWTAYGYTF. The CDR3 DNA follows: TGTGCCAGCAGCTTAGAGTGGACAGCATATGGCTACACCTTC.

The chain recombines TRBV9 with TRBJ2-2; TRBD2 agrees at 7 bases. Germline V gene data show CDR1 as SGDLS and CDR2 as YYNGEE. The trim removed 0 bases at V and 1 base at J, leaving 3 bases unmatched. This CDR3 is 16 amino acids long. The CDR3 DNA sequence: TGTGCCAGCAGCGTAGACCCTAGCGGGAACACCGGGGAGCTGTTTTTT. Protein product: CASSVDPSGNTGELFF.

J is TRBJ1-2 and V is TRBV7-2, with D possibly being TRBD1 (5 bases). The V end was cut by 4 bases, the J end by 4 bases, with 10 bases between. Germline V gene data show CDR1 as SGHTA and CDR2 as FQGNSA. The CDR3 has 13 amino acids. CDR3 nucleotide sequence: TGTGCCAGCAGCTCTATCGACAGCTATGGCTACACCTTC. The encoded protein is CASSSIDSYGYTF.

CDR3 nucleotide sequence: TGTGCCAGCAGTGGGGGGAAACTCACCATATATTTT. Amino acid sequence: CASSGGKLTIYF. The V gene is TRBV19, the J gene TRBJ1-3; perhaps TRBD1 as D (5 bases). The CDR3 length is 12 residues. The germline V gene has CDR1 LNHDA and CDR2 SQIVND (reference sequence). V was trimmed by 9 bases and J by 9 bases, leaving 15 bases between them.

The rearrangement joins TRBV2 to TRBJ1-1, with D perhaps matching TRBD1 (6 bases). CDR3 length: 14 amino acids. The V gene's germline CDR1 is SNHLY and CDR2 FYNNEI. Trimming took off 9 bases at V and 3 bases at J, with 17 bases between the two ends. The CDR3 sequence is CASISQGLDTEAFF. In nucleotides, the CDR3 is TGTGCCAGTATCTCACAGGGACTGGACACTGAAGCTTTCTTT.

The rearrangement joins TRBV7-9 to TRBJ2-7, with D possibly being TRBD1 or TRBD2 (5 bases each). CDR1 SEHNR and CDR2 FQNEAQ come from the germline V gene (reference sequence). V lost 5 bases to trimming and J lost 1 base, with 12 bases between them. The CDR3 runs to 14 residues. CDR3: CASSAGTASYEQYF. In DNA, the CDR3 is TGTGCCAGCAGCGCCGGGACGGCATCCTACGAGCAGTACTTC.

The rearrangement joins TRBV29-1 to TRBJ1-2, with 8 bases matching TRBD1. Germline V CDR1 and CDR2: SQVTM, ANQGSEA. V shed 8 bases and J 5 bases; nucleotides not matched to a gene: 10. The CDR3 covers 13 residues. In DNA form, the CDR3 reads TGCAGCCTCAGCAGGGGGCGCGGGTATGGCTACACCTTC. This gives the protein CSLSRGRGYGYTF.

The genes are TRBV27 and TRBJ2-3; 13 nucleotides line up with TRBD2. The CDR3 contains 17 residues. V shed 3 bases, J shed 5 bases, and the junction held 8 bases outside the gene matches. CDR1 is MNHEY and CDR2 is SMNVEV in the germline V gene (reference sequence). The DNA for the CDR3 is TGTGCCAGCAGTTTGGGGATCGGGACTAGCGGGAAAGATACGCAGTATTTT. Its protein product is CASSLGIGTSGKDTQYF.